The TCR beta chain described here comes from a study of T cell responses to AZD1222 COVID-19 vaccine. Overall study findings and caveats: Repertoire sampling occurred only after the peak T cell response. The donor cohort was predominantly white British with a female majority, and clonal diversity may have been underestimated. Across spike, vaccine-associated CD4 TCRs were found, dominant at 160-218 and 743-854.

Points on this clone: No antigen is known for it.

This table comes from immunoSEQ multiplex PCR, and its TCRdb copy is limited to in-frame clones, with some not included. This table has roughly 190,000 clones, roughly nine tenths appearing once. This TCR was recovered from an adult who received the AZD1222 COVID-19 vaccine. The sequencing here drew on peripheral blood, taken 28 days after the second AZD1222 dose.

The CDR3 region has the DNA TGTGCCAGCAGCCGGGACAGGGGAGAGACCCAGTACTTC. Its protein product is CASSRDRGETQYF. V and J are TRBV7-2 and TRBJ2-5; 10 bases are shared with TRBD1. Germline V CDR1 and CDR2: SGHTA, FQGNSA. The CDR3 covers 13 residues. After removal of 5 bases from V and 4 bases from J, the junction contained 1 base not matched to a gene.